This TCR beta chain was identified during a study of T cells in Graves' hyperthyroidism and ophthalmopathy. In the study overall: Before any treatment, at initial diagnosis, peripheral blood was collected.

The TCR beta CDR3 regions underwent amplification using RNA transcripts as the source. A set of HTBI primers served as the primers for a first-round RT-PCR of the TCR CDR3. A single record per CDR3 protein comes from TCRdb applying MiXCR to the multiplex PCR reads. This sample yields 33,000 or so distinct CDR3 sequences, of which roughly 50% are seen a single time; 6.2% belongs to the top ten. These patients, aged 18 to 65, had recently diagnosed hyperthyroidism lasting under 2 months. CDR3 length: 13 amino acids. The V gene lost 3 bases and the J gene lost 2 bases, with 7 bases spanning the gap. Ten or more counts support this clonotype.

The clonotype was recovered from a woman in her 50s with Graves' hyperthyroidism that later progressed to Graves' ophthalmopathy. Sequences were obtained from blood. V and J are TRBV12-3 or TRBV12-4 and TRBJ1-1; D uncertain. The CDR3 here is CASSFGRNTEAFF. In nucleotides, the CDR3 is TGTGCCAGCAGTTTTGGCAGAAACACTGAAGCTTTCTTT.